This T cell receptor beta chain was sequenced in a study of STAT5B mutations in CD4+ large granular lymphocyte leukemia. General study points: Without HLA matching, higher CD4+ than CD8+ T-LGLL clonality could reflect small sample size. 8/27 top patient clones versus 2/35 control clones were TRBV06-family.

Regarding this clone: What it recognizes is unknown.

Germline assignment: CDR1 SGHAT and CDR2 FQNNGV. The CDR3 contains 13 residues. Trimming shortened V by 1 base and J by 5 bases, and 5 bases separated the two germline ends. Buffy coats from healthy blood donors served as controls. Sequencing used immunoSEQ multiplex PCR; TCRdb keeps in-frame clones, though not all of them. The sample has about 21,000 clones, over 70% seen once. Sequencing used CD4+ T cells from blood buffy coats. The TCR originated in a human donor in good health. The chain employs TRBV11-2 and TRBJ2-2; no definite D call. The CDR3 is CASSLAQTGELFF. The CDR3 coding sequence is TGTGCCAGCAGCTTAGCCCAGACCGGGGAGCTGTTTTTT.